These T cell receptor beta chains were read from a single sample in a study of T cells in Graves' hyperthyroidism and ophthalmopathy. TCRdb reprocessed the multiplex PCR reads via MiXCR and lists one record per CDR3 protein. The table has 450,000 to 550,000 distinct CDR3 sequences, roughly 24% seen once. Source material: blood. The source is a woman in her 30s with Graves' ophthalmopathy. The CDR3 runs from the conserved cysteine through the conserved F or W. D genes are given only for firm matches. Size tells how often a clone was seen (once, few, many) or the class of an expanded clone, and some rows leave it out.

clone_size: many
cdr3_length: 16
j_call: TRBJ2-2
v_call: TRBV20-1
d_call: NA
cdr3_aa: CSASQLSLTGHGELFF
cdr3_nt: TGCAGTGCTAGCCAACTATCCCTTACAGGGCACGGGGAGCTGTTTTTT

clone_size: many
cdr3_length: 14
j_call: TRBJ1-5
v_call: TRBV27
d_call: NA
cdr3_aa: CASSLFNSNQPQHF
cdr3_nt: TGTGCCAGCAGTTTATTTAATAGCAATCAGCCCCAGCATTTT

clone_size: many
cdr3_length: 15
j_call: TRBJ2-3
v_call: TRBV6-2/TRBV6-3
d_call: NA
cdr3_aa: CASSYPGQLRDTQYF
cdr3_nt: TGTGCCAGCAGTTACCCAGGACAGTTGAGGGATACGCAGTATTTT

clone_size: NA
cdr3_length: 15
j_call: TRBJ1-3
v_call: TRBV27
d_call: NA
cdr3_aa: CASRPGAEAGNTIYF
cdr3_nt: TGTGCCAGCAGGCCAGGGGCGGAGGCGGGAAACACCATATATTTT

clone_size: NA
cdr3_length: 15
j_call: TRBJ2-5
v_call: TRBV28
d_call: TRBD2
cdr3_aa: CASSSSGRREETQYF
cdr3_nt: TGTGCCAGCAGTTCCAGCGGGAGAAGGGAAGAGACCCAGTACTTC

clone_size: few
cdr3_length: 15
j_call: TRBJ2-3
v_call: TRBV5-1
d_call: NA
cdr3_aa: CASRRRDTVGDTQYF
cdr3_nt: TGCGCCAGCCGGCGCCGGGACACGGTGGGCGATACGCAGTATTTT

clone_size: many
cdr3_length: 12
j_call: TRBJ1-1
v_call: TRBV30
d_call: NA
cdr3_aa: CAWSRENTEAFF
cdr3_nt: TGTGCCTGGAGTAGGGAGAACACTGAAGCTTTCTTT

clone_size: many
cdr3_length: 16
j_call: TRBJ2-5
v_call: TRBV30
d_call: TRBD2
cdr3_aa: CARRTEPGGVEETQYF
cdr3_nt: TGTGCCCGGCGCACTGAGCCCGGGGGGGTCGAAGAGACCCAGTACTTC

clone_size: once
cdr3_length: 14
j_call: TRBJ2-5
v_call: TRBV12-3/TRBV12-4
d_call: NA
cdr3_aa: CASSALRGMETQYF
cdr3_nt: TGTGCCAGCAGTGCCCTACGGGGGATGGAGACCCAGTACTTC

clone_size: many
cdr3_length: 14
j_call: TRBJ1-1
v_call: TRBV5-1
d_call: NA
cdr3_aa: CASSFEGVGTEAFF
cdr3_nt: TGCGCCAGCAGCTTCGAGGGGGTTGGGACTGAAGCTTTCTTT